One sample yielded the 8 T cell receptor beta chains listed below, sequenced in a study of tumor and adjacent non-tumor tissue in lung cancer. This sample's RNA came from whole unsorted tissue. Distant lung tissue was collected more than 3 cm away from the tumor edge. The library came from three nested PCR rounds adapted from ARM-PCR protocols. TCRdb independently ran MiXCR on the multiplex PCR reads; one entry per CDR3 protein. The sample records some 99,000 distinct CDR3 sequences, about 65% being singletons. The specimen was distant non-tumor lung tissue. The receptors stem from a man in his fifties or sixties with non-small cell lung cancer.

About this clonotype itself: With a much larger clone just one base away, this may be a read error. The rearrangement links TRBV7-8 to TRBJ2-5; unclear D gene. Trimming left V 5 bases short and J 5 bases short, with 15 bases between. CDR3 length: 14 amino acids. Germline CDR1 and CDR2: SGHVS and FQNEAQ. As DNA, the CDR3 is TGTGCCAGCAGCGCCAGTACTGGCAGTGAGACCCAGTACTTC. This translates into CASSASTGSETQYF.

This clonotype was observed a single time. At one of its ends the junction is not consistent with the germline gene, which may arise from a read error. The chain has TRBV6-2 or TRBV6-3 and TRBJ2-1; D is tentatively TRBD1 or TRBD2 (6 bases each). CDR1 is MNHEY and CDR2 is SVGEGT in the germline V gene. The CDR3 extends over 13 amino acids. In DNA form, the CDR3 reads TGTGCCAGCAGTTACTCGGGGGGCAATCAGCAGTTCTTC. As protein: CASSYSGGNQQFF.

As for this clonotype: Given the absence of the conserved phenylalanine or tryptophan at the CDR3 end, a read error is likely. The rearrangement joins TRBV5-4 to TRBJ1-1, with D possibly TRBD1 on 5 matching bases. The V gene's germline CDR1 is SGHNT and CDR2 YYREEE (reference sequence). The CDR3 is made up of 13 amino acids. The germline V and J ends were trimmed by 9 bases and 10 bases, with 22 bases remaining between them. The chain's CDR3 is CANSQGREAGAFL. The CDR3 DNA follows: TGTGCCAACAGTCAGGGCAGGGAGGCTGGAGCTTTCTTA.

Comment on this clonotype: Sequence at one end of the junction differs from germline and may be a read error. V and J are TRBV28 and TRBJ2-1; TRBD2 agrees at 8 bases. CDR1 is MDHEN and CDR2 is SYDVKM in the germline V gene. The CDR3 sequence is 20 residues long. CDR3: CVSSSTGTRPGKSSYNEQFF. CDR3 nucleotide sequence: TGTGTCAGCAGTTCAACCGGGACTAGGCCCGGTAAAAGCTCCTACAATGAGCAGTTCTTC. The full variable domain, in which reference TRBV28 and TRBJ2-1 provide the parts outside the CDR3, is DVKVTQSSRYLVKRTGEKVFLECVQDMDHENMFWYRQDPGLGLRLIYFSYDVKMKEKGDIPEGYSVSREKKERFSLILESASTNQTSMYLCVSSSTGTRPGKSSYNEQFFGPGTRLTVL.

The chain links TRBV11-3 to TRBJ1-1; perhaps TRBD1 as D (5 bases). The CDR3 loop spans 13 amino acids. V was clipped by 5 bases and J by 0 bases, with 7 bases between them. Germline assignment: CDR1 SGHNT and CDR2 YENEEA. CDR3 in amino acids: CASSDSMNTEAFF. In nucleotides, the CDR3 is TGTGCCAGCAGCGACAGTATGAACACTGAAGCTTTCTTT.

About this clonotype: One end of the junction fails to match germline, which may point to a read error. The CDR3 region is CACSYWGQGNTEAFF. DNA of the CDR3: TGTGCCTGCAGTTACTGGGGACAGGGAAACACTGAAGCTTTCTTT. This chain links TRBV6-6 with TRBJ1-1; TRBD1 matches at 9 bases. Germline assignment: CDR1 MNHNY and CDR2 SVGAGI (reference sequence). The CDR3 loop spans 15 amino acids.

This clonotype was counted at least ten times. The chain links TRBV12-3 or TRBV12-4 to TRBJ2-2; no definite D call. Deletions cut 7 bases from V and 0 bases from J, with 12 bases between. There are 15 residues in the CDR3. CDR3 region: CASTNVLANTGELFF. CDR3 nucleotide sequence: TGTGCCAGCACCAACGTCCTAGCGAACACCGGGGAGCTGTTTTTT.

This clonotype was seen only once. An end of the junction does not agree with germline; a read error may underlie this. V usage is TRBV29-1 and J usage is TRBJ2-3; TRBD1 matches 10 bases. The CDR3 is made up of 12 amino acids. Germline CDR1 is SQVTM and CDR2 is ANQGSEA. The CDR3 sequence: CSADRGQDMQYF. CDR3 nucleotide sequence: TGCAGCGCTGACAGGGGGCAAGATATGCAGTATTTT.